This T cell receptor (beta chain) is drawn from a study of blood T cell repertoires in COVID-19. The overall study: Samples taken during acute and convalescent COVID-19 were collected in the United States, Italy and Spain. Sample material is recorded as cDNA or gDNA derived from T cells, B-cell-depleted T cells, or PBMCs.

Remarks on this clone: The sample contains more than one DNA sequence encoding this CDR3.

J gave up 7 bases and V 1 base, and 6 bases lay outside the gene matches. In germline, CDR1 is GTSNPN, CDR2 SVGIG (reference sequence). This CDR3 is 14 amino acids long. In the source study's methods: Amplification from reference gene primers served as the basis for estimated nucleated cell counts. Profiled with immunoSEQ multiplex PCR; TCRdb holds only in-frame clones, not every one. V and J calls and clone size are copied from that table; D and trimming were computed from the DNA. The sample lists approximately 300,000 clones; about 83% were seen once. The sequence was collected from a woman between 50 and 59 years old with acute or convalescent COVID-19. J is TRBJ1-4 and V is TRBV30, with TRBD1 identical over 7 bases. The sample was peripheral blood. The CDR3 DNA is TGTGCCTGGAGTGAGGGGACAGAAGGTGAAAAACTGTTTTTT. It translates to CAWSEGTEGEKLFF. The whole variable domain, filled in from reference TRBV30 and TRBJ1-4, reads SQTIHQWPATLVQPVGSPLSLECTVEGTSNPNLYWYRQAAGRGLQLLFYSVGIGQISSEVPQNLSASRPQDRQFILSSKKLLLSDSGFYLCAWSEGTEGEKLFFGSGTQLSVL.